This T cell receptor beta chain was captured in a study of cytomegalovirus exposure and HLA in healthy donors. Study conclusions and caveats: About 150 TCR beta chains were listed as cytomegalovirus-associated. In vitro experiments confirmed that three CMV-associated chains were specific for CMV antigens.

In the PCR, 60 Vbeta and 13 Jbeta primers were used. Method: immunoSEQ multiplex PCR; TCRdb's copy keeps in-frame clones and lacks some. Seen here are about 120,000 clones, roughly 79% observed once, and the top ten hold about 3.8%. Germline loops: CDR1 MNHEY, CDR2 SVGAGI. Trimming removed 2 bases at V and 5 bases at J, with 9 bases between. There are 13 residues in the CDR3. On this clone itself: Its antigen is not identified.

The TCR sequence derives from a woman younger than 45 in good health and CMV-seronegative. V usage is TRBV6-5 and J usage is TRBJ1-2; D remains unclear. The sequenced sample was PBMCs. The CDR3 DNA sequence: TGTGCCAGCAGTTACGAACATCCTTATGGCTACACCTTC. Amino acids: CASSYEHPYGYTF.